This passage covers 18 T cell receptor beta chains from one sample sequenced in a study of tumor-infiltrating lymphocytes in glioblastoma multiforme. Three nested ARM-PCR rounds with V-beta and C-beta primers built TCRB libraries. MiXCR was run by TCRdb on the multiplex PCR reads, yielding one entry per CDR3 protein. This table holds 9,000 to 10,000 distinct CDR3 sequences, just over 65% found once. The sample taken for sequencing was brain tumor tissue. These receptors were obtained from a male donor with glioblastoma.

Here the CDR3 reads CASSLAAGGQETQYF. The CDR3 nucleotides read TGTGCCAGCAGCTTAGCGGCAGGGGGCCAAGAGACCCAGTACTTC. The V and J genes are TRBV7-9 and TRBJ2-5, with 7 nucleotides matching TRBD1. The CDR3 spans 15 residues. The V and J ends lost 0 bases and 1 base, in that order; junction bases with no gene match: 2. The germline V gene has CDR1 SEHNR and CDR2 FQNEAQ (reference sequence).

The V and J genes are TRBV10-3 and TRBJ1-1; no clear D. The CDR3 has 14 residues. CDR1 and CDR2 from the germline V gene are ENHRY and SYGVKD. Trimming took off 2 bases at V and 2 bases at J, with 9 bases between the two ends. CDR3 sequence reads: CAISETQPNTEAFF. CDR3 DNA: TGTGCCATCAGTGAGACTCAGCCAAACACTGAAGCTTTCTTT.

Notes on this clonotype: A junction boundary mismatches the germline segment, possibly from a read error. The V call is TRBV20-1, the J call TRBJ2-1, with TRBD2 matching 15 bases. Germline-derived CDR1 and CDR2 are DFQATT and SNEGSKA (reference sequence). This CDR3 region has 15 residues. This chain's CDR3 is CSAPGTSGGLWEQLF. The CDR3 DNA reads as TGCAGTGCCCCAGGGACTAGCGGGGGGTTGTGGGAGCAGCTCTTC.

Regarding this clonotype: The conserved final phenylalanine or tryptophan is absent from the CDR3, which likely points to a read error. The V call is TRBV11-2, the J call TRBJ2-3, with D perhaps matching TRBD1 or TRBD2 (7 bases each). Per germline, CDR1 SGHAT and CDR2 FQNNGV. V gave up 4 bases and J gave up 5 bases, with 19 bases separating them. CDR3 length: 16 amino acids. The CDR3 nucleotides are TGTGCCAGCAGCTACCAAGGGGGCGGGAGTAGAGATACGCAGTATATT. Encoded protein: CASSYQGGGSRDTQYI.

This chain connects TRBV11-2 to TRBJ2-7; TRBD2 might be the D (6 bases). The CDR3 totals 12 residues. V dropped 8 bases and J dropped 6 bases, with 14 bases sitting between them. Germline loops: CDR1 SGHAT, CDR2 FQNNGV. Here the CDR3 reads CASRGFDCEQYF. The CDR3 DNA is TGTGCCAGCCGGGGGTTCGACTGCGAGCAGTACTTC.

This clonotype was detected a few times. V gene TRBV6-2 or TRBV6-3 combines with J gene TRBJ1-5, with D perhaps TRBD1 (6 bases). The ends were cut back, 0 bases at V and 3 bases at J, with 15 bases in the middle. The CDR3 sequence is 17 residues long. Germline V lookup: CDR1 MNHEY, CDR2 SVGEGT. This CDR3 is CASSYSPGRGPNQPQHF. The DNA for the CDR3 is TGTGCCAGCAGTTACTCCCCGGGCAGGGGTCCCAATCAGCCCCAGCATTTT.

The chain recombines TRBV6-5 with TRBJ1-1; D not resolved. This CDR3 has 13 residues. V lost 2 bases to trimming and J lost 2 bases, with 6 bases between them. Germline V CDR1 and CDR2: MNHEY, SVGAGI. CDR3 protein: CASSYPDNTEAFF. The CDR3 nucleotides are TGTGCCAGCAGTTACCCAGACAACACTGAAGCTTTCTTT.

This chain links TRBV20-1 with TRBJ2-7; TRBD1 aligns across 8 bases. From germline, CDR1 is DFQATT and CDR2 SNEGSKA (reference sequence). The CDR3 covers 13 residues. V lost 5 bases to trimming and J lost 2 bases; unmatched junction nucleotides: 5. The CDR3 spells CSAGDRRPYEQYF. The CDR3 coding sequence is TGCAGTGCTGGGGACAGGAGACCCTACGAGCAGTACTTC.

Notes on this clonotype: A read error is likely, as this CDR3 ends without the conserved phenylalanine or tryptophan. The chain is built from TRBV29-1 and TRBJ2-1; D tentatively reads TRBD1 or TRBD2 (6 bases each). The length of the CDR3 is 14 residues. Germline CDR1 SQVTM, CDR2 ANQGSEA. The CDR3 DNA is TGCATCGTTGGGGGGCGGCAGGGGAGCAATGAGCAGTTCTGC. Encoded protein: CIVGGRQGSNEQFC.

Turning to this clonotype: The junction differs from germline at one of its ends, possibly a read error. The chain employs TRBV12-3 or TRBV12-4 and TRBJ2-3; D is uncertain. The CDR3 covers 12 residues. This CDR3 is CISSLATDTQYF. The CDR3 nucleotides read TGTATCAGCAGTTTGGCCACAGATACGCAATATTTT.

This chain links TRBV20-1 with TRBJ2-1, with 8 bases aligning to TRBD2. J was trimmed by 8 bases and V by 2 bases; bases with no gene match: 8. Germline CDR1 and CDR2: DFQATT and SNEGSKA (reference sequence). The CDR3 has 14 amino acids. The CDR3 here is CSARSTSVWDEQFF. Written as DNA, the CDR3 is TGCAGTGCTAGATCGACTAGCGTGTGGGATGAGCAGTTCTTC.

Judged by abundance, this clonotype is medium-sized. The chain joins TRBV20-1 to TRBJ1-4, with 7 bases that match TRBD1. The V gene's germline CDR1 is DFQATT and CDR2 SNEGSKA (reference sequence). Trimming at V came to 2 bases and at J to 4 bases, leaving 10 bases not matched to a gene. The CDR3 sequence is 16 residues long. The CDR3 coding sequence is TGCAGTGCTAGATCCGTTGGCCAGGGGGTTAATGAAAAACTGTTTTTT. Protein sequence: CSARSVGQGVNEKLFF.

The J gene is TRBJ1-4, the V gene TRBV12-3 or TRBV12-4; 8 bases match TRBD1. With V trimmed by 5 bases and J by 8 bases, 13 bases remained unmatched. The CDR3 is 16 residues long. The chain's CDR3 is CASSAASGGGWEKLFF. As DNA, the CDR3 is TGTGCCAGCAGTGCCGCCTCAGGGGGCGGTTGGGAAAAACTGTTTTTT.

This clonotype was seen just once. At one end the junction does not follow the germline gene, possibly because of a read error. The chain combines TRBV6-5 with TRBJ2-6; D possibly corresponds to TRBD1 (5 bases). The CDR3 is made up of 16 amino acids. Germline V CDR1 and CDR2: MNHEY, SVGAGI. The CDR3 protein is CVSLPPQGSGANVLTF. DNA of the CDR3: TGTGTCAGCCTACCGCCGCAGGGATCTGGGGCCAACGTCCTGACTTTC.

Of note for this clonotype: At one end the junction does not follow the germline gene, possibly because of a read error. The chain uses TRBV6-5 and TRBJ1-5; D is possibly TRBD1 (5 bases). This CDR3 comprises 15 residues. The V gene's germline CDR1 is MNHEY and CDR2 SVGAGI. The CDR3 is CASRRDSVSNQPQHF. The CDR3 bases are TGTGCCAGCAGGAGAGACAGTGTTAGCAATCAGCCCCAACATTTT.

A single count supports this clonotype. The J gene is TRBJ2-7, the V gene TRBV11-2; D unresolved. CDR3 length equals 15 residues. Germline-derived CDR1 and CDR2 are SGHAT and FQNNGV. V was cut by 1 base and J by 2 bases, with 12 bases left in between. The CDR3 protein is CASSLARALPYEQYF. For the CDR3, the DNA is TGTGCCAGCAGCTTAGCTAGGGCACTACCCTACGAGCAGTACTTC.

Details on this clonotype: The junction and the germline gene differ at one end; a read error may be behind it. The chain has TRBV4-1 and TRBJ2-1; TRBD2 is a possible D gene (6 bases). There are 17 residues in the CDR3. The V gene's germline CDR1 is MGHRA and CDR2 YSYEKL. The CDR3 DNA reads TGCGCCATCAGCCAAGGGACTGTAAGGAGCTCCTACAATGAGCAGTTCTTC. As protein: CAISQGTVRSSYNEQFF.

This clonotype was recorded once. The genes are TRBV7-9 and TRBJ2-2; D gene ambiguous. V was clipped by 1 base and J by 7 bases, with 13 bases between them. The CDR3 extends over 15 amino acids. Germline lookup yields CDR1 SEHNR and CDR2 FQNEAQ (reference sequence). The CDR3 protein is CASSLELVGNGELFF. Here the CDR3 DNA reads TGTGCCAGCAGCTTAGAGTTGGTTGGCAACGGGGAGCTGTTTTTT. The full variable domain, its missing parts supplied by reference TRBV7-9 and TRBJ2-2, is DTGVSQNPRHKITKRGQNVTFRCDPISEHNRLYWYRQTLGQGPEFLTYFQNEAQLEKSRLLSDRFSAERPKGSFSTLEIQRTEQGDSAMYLCASSLELVGNGELFFGEGSRLTVL.